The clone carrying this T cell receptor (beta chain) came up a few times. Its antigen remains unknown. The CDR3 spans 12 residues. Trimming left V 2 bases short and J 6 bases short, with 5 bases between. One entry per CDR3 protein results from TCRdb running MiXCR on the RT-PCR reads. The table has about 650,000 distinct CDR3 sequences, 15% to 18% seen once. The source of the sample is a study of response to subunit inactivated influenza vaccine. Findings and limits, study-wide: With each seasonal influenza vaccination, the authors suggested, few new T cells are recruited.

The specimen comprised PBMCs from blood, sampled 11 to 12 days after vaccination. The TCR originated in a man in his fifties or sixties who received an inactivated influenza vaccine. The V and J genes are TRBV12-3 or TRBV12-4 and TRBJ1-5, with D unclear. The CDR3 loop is CASSLRPQPQHF. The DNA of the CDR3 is TGTGCCAGCAGTTTAAGGCCTCAGCCCCAGCATTTT.